This T cell receptor (beta chain) was retrieved from a study of blood T cell repertoires in COVID-19. For the study at large: The United States, Italy and Spain were the sources of the acute and convalescent COVID-19 samples.

The CDR3 is 15 amino acids. The germline V gene encodes CDR1 MNHNY and CDR2 SVGAGI (reference sequence). The V gene lost 6 bases and the J gene lost 3 bases, with 14 bases spanning the gap. The study recruited people aged roughly 18 to 95 years across more than 20 US areas. Participants' own reports of clinical history determined their cohort assignment. Source study methods: Estimation of nucleated cell counts was performed using reference gene primer amplification. The assay was immunoSEQ multiplex PCR, and TCRdb's table has in-frame clones only and misses some. Clone size and V and J calls were adopted from that table, with D and trimming inferred from the DNA. The table has 250,000 to 400,000 clones, 87% seen once.

Specimen: PBMCs or T cells enriched from blood (not recorded which). This chain joins TRBV6-6 and TRBJ2-2, with D perhaps matching TRBD1 (6 bases). This clonotype was sampled from a woman in her 30s who had recovered from COVID-19. CDR3 sequence: CASRPGGGYTGELFF. The CDR3 DNA sequence: TGTGCCAGCAGACCTGGGGGCGGTTACACCGGGGAGCTGTTTTTT.